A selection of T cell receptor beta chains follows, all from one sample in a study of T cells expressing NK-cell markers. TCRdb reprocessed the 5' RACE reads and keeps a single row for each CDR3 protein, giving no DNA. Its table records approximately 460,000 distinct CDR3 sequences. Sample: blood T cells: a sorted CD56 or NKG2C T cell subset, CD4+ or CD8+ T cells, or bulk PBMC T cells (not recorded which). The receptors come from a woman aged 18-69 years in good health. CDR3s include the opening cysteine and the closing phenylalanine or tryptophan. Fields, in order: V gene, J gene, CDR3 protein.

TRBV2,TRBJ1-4,CASSESQDRGFEKLFF
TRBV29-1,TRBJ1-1,CSVVRTGAEAFF
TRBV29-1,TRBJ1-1,CSVFEGARGTEAFF
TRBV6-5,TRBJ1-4,CASSYAGRGREKLFF
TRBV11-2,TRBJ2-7,CASSSERYEQYF
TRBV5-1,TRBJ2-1,CASSLMDLSNEQFF
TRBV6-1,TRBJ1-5,CASRDDRGSNQPQHF
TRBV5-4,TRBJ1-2,CASSIETGLNYGYTF
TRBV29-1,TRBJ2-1,CSVGGLAFAGEQFF
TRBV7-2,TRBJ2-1,CASSAQPSYNEQFF
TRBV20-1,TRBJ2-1,CSANRGSYNEQFF